This TCR beta chain originates from a study of response to subunit inactivated influenza vaccine. This clonotype was detected a few times. Its antigen is unknown. TCRdb used MiXCR to reprocess the RT-PCR reads, holding one entry per CDR3 protein. The table shows about 650,000 distinct CDR3 sequences, with about a sixth occurring only once. General study findings and limits: Authors proposed each seasonal influenza vaccination draws in few new T cells.

Trimming removed 6 bases from V and 2 bases from J, with 13 bases in between. CDR3 size: 14 residues. This receptor was taken from a man between 50 and 59 years old who received an inactivated influenza vaccine. Specimen: PBMCs from blood, collected about 11 days after vaccination. This rearrangement joins TRBV12-3 or TRBV12-4 to TRBJ1-1; D gene uncertain. The CDR3 sequence: CASSATHSNTEAFF. The DNA for the CDR3 is TGTGCCAGCAGCGCGACACATTCTAACACTGAAGCTTTCTTT.